The 20 T cell receptor beta chains below come from one sample, sequenced in a study of blood T cell repertoires in COVID-19. Clones were read by immunoSEQ multiplex PCR, and TCRdb kept only the in-frame ones, dropping some. Among 150,000 to 200,000 clones listed, about 84% were seen once. The sample was peripheral blood. These receptors originate from a human donor in a cohort sampled during active COVID-19.

V gene TRBV5-1 combines with J gene TRBJ2-2, with D perhaps TRBD1 (6 bases). CDR1 SGHRS and CDR2 YFSETQ come from the germline V gene. CDR3 length equals 17 residues. Trimming took 0 bases from V and 0 from J, leaving 12 bases between them. CDR3 nucleotides: TGCGCCAGCAGCTTGGGAGGGGGAGAAACGAACACCGGGGAGCTGTTTTTT. This sequence encodes CASSLGGGETNTGELFF.

The rearrangement joins TRBV12-5 to TRBJ2-3, with TRBD2 matching over 15 bases. The CDR3 is made up of 19 amino acids. V gave up 4 bases and J gave up 6 bases; unmatched junction bases: 14. Germline CDR1 and CDR2: LGHNT and FRNRAP. CDR3 residues: CASGSIPGLAGGRTDTQYF. The CDR3, as DNA: TGTGCTAGTGGTTCGATACCGGGACTAGCGGGGGGTCGGACGGATACGCAGTATTTT.

This clone was observed a few times. V is TRBV7-9 and J is TRBJ1-6; D is perhaps TRBD1 (5 bases). V was trimmed by 5 bases and J by 0 bases, leaving 14 bases between them. Germline values: CDR1 SEHNR, CDR2 FQNEAQ (reference sequence). The CDR3 is 17 amino acids. The CDR3 sequence: CASSPRTLSSYNSPLHF. CDR3 nucleotides: TGTGCCAGCAGCCCCCGGACACTCAGCTCCTATAATTCACCCCTCCACTTT.

The J gene is TRBJ2-5, the V gene TRBV6-5, with 9 bases fitting TRBD2. The CDR3 contains 16 residues. V lost 4 bases to trimming and J lost 5 bases; unmatched junction nucleotides: 11. CDR1 and CDR2 (germline): MNHEY, SVGAGI. DNA of the CDR3: TGTGCCAGCAGTTCCCTTCTAGCGGGAACAGGGGAGACCCAGTACTTC. Protein: CASSSLLAGTGETQYF.

With regard to this clone: Different DNA sequences within this sample yield the same CDR3. This chain links TRBV19 with TRBJ2-3, with unresolved D. The CDR3 has 13 residues. Germline V gives CDR1 LNHDA, CDR2 SQIVND (reference sequence). V lost 1 base to trimming and J lost 1 base, with 3 bases between them. The CDR3 DNA sequence: TGTGCCAGTAGTATAGTAGGCACAGATACGCAGTATTTT. It yields the protein CASSIVGTDTQYF.

The chain employs TRBV5-4 and TRBJ2-1; the D gene is possibly TRBD1 (8 bases). The CDR3 loop spans 16 amino acids. Trimming stripped 4 bases from V and 5 bases from J, with 19 bases between. Germline V lookup: CDR1 SGHNT, CDR2 YYREEE (reference sequence). CDR3 coding DNA: TGTGCCAGCAGCGACAATCACAGGGGGGGGCACAATGAGCAGTTCTTC. This gives the protein CASSDNHRGGHNEQFF.

This chain joins TRBV10-3 and TRBJ1-2; D is ambiguous. Trimming left V 1 base short and J 2 bases short, with 11 bases between. This CDR3 region has 15 residues. From germline, CDR1 is ENHRY and CDR2 SYGVKD. The CDR3 spells CAISEWGRGNYGYTF. The CDR3 coding sequence is TGTGCCATCAGTGAGTGGGGTAGAGGGAACTATGGCTACACCTTC.

This clone showed up just a few times. The CDR3 DNA is TGCGCCAGCCAAAAGGGACAAGTGAACACTGAAGCTTTCTTT. This sequence encodes CASQKGQVNTEAFF. The gene calls are TRBV4-1 and TRBJ1-1, with D perhaps TRBD1 (6 bases). Per the germline V gene, CDR1 is MGHRA and CDR2 is YSYEKL. Trimming cost V 8 bases and J 0 bases, with 13 bases left between them. There are 14 residues in the CDR3.

The chain employs TRBV5-6 and TRBJ2-6; 11 positions match TRBD1. Germline CDR1 is SGHDT and CDR2 is YYEEEE. The CDR3 totals 17 residues. The trim removed 5 bases at V and 3 bases at J, leaving 7 bases unmatched. CDR3 protein: CASSRRTGGYGANVLTF. In nucleotides, the CDR3 is TGTGCCAGCAGTCGGAGGACAGGGGGCTATGGGGCCAACGTCCTGACTTTC.

The gene calls are TRBV6-1 and TRBJ1-2; 9 nucleotides line up with TRBD1. Trimming cost V 3 bases and J 8 bases; bases outside gene matches: 10. Germline values: CDR1 MNHNS, CDR2 SASEGT. This CDR3 contains 15 residues. The CDR3 DNA reads TGTGCCAGCAGTGATTTAAGGACAGGGGACATGGGCTACACCTTC. This translates into CASSDLRTGDMGYTF.

To note about this clone: Mismatch with germline at one junction end may stem from a read error. This chain links TRBV6-5 with TRBJ1-6, with 9 bases fitting TRBD1. Germline CDR1 reads MNHEY; CDR2 reads SVGAGI. The CDR3 sequence is 15 residues long. CDR3 in amino acids: CASRTGQGYTSPLHF. In DNA form, the CDR3 reads TGTGCCAGCAGGACCGGACAGGGGTATACTTCACCCCTCCACTTT.

This chain connects TRBV9 to TRBJ1-3; unclear D gene. The V gene's germline CDR1 is SGDLS and CDR2 YYNGEE. V was shortened by 0 bases and J by 0 bases, with 10 bases between the two germline ends. The CDR3 is 16 residues long. CDR3 nucleotides: TGTGCCAGCAGCGTAGCAAGTTCCAGCTCTGGAAACACCATATATTTT. Translated, it gives CASSVASSSSGNTIYF. The whole variable domain, remainder taken from reference TRBV9 and TRBJ1-3, is DSGVTQTPKHLITATGQRVTLRCSPRSGDLSVYWYQQSLDQGLQFLIQYYNGEERAKGNILERFSAQQFPDLHSELNLSSLELGDSALYFCASSVASSSSGNTIYFGEGSWLTVV.

The sample holds one count of this clone. The rearrangement links TRBV2 to TRBJ2-1; 12 positions match TRBD2. CDR1 is SNHLY, CDR2 FYNNEI, per germline. J gave up 4 bases and V 7 bases, and 2 bases lay outside the gene matches. The CDR3 is made up of 14 amino acids. The CDR3 nucleotides read TGTGCCAGCAAGGGGACTAGCGGGTACAATGAGCAGTTCTTC. It yields the protein CASKGTSGYNEQFF.

The genes are TRBV6-5 and TRBJ1-2; TRBD1 is a possible D gene (6 bases). Germline V CDR1 and CDR2: MNHEY, SVGAGI. The CDR3 covers 14 residues. V was shortened by 6 bases and J by 8 bases, with 19 bases between the two germline ends. This chain's CDR3 is CASRYNRDIGGYTF. The CDR3 bases are TGTGCCAGCAGGTACAACCGGGACATAGGGGGCTACACCTTC.

The rearrangement links TRBV7-9 to TRBJ2-1, with 14 bases matching TRBD2. The ends lost 5 bases at V and 10 bases at J; junction bases unmatched: 7. The CDR3 spans 15 residues. Germline V gene sequence: CDR1 SEHNR, CDR2 FQNEAQ (reference sequence). This CDR3 reads CASSPGLAGGNEQFF. The CDR3 DNA is TGTGCCAGCAGCCCCGGACTAGCGGGGGGTAACGAGCAGTTCTTC.

The genes are TRBV27 and TRBJ2-1; 7 bases map to TRBD1. The CDR3 covers 15 residues. Germline CDR1 MNHEY, CDR2 SMNVEV (reference sequence). Unmatched junction bases numbered 13, after V lost 4 bases and J lost 10 bases. Here the CDR3 reads CASSSPGQLLNEQFF. In nucleotides, the CDR3 is TGTGCCAGCAGTTCACCGGGACAGCTTCTGAACGAGCAGTTCTTC.

V gene TRBV24-1 combines with J gene TRBJ2-1, with D hard to call. Germline CDR1 KGHDR, CDR2 SFDVKD. This CDR3 has 12 residues. The V and J ends lost 5 bases and 6 bases respectively, with 7 bases between them. Written as DNA, the CDR3 is TGTGCCACCAGTGTTTCCGGCAATGAGCAGTTCTTC. This codes for CATSVSGNEQFF.

This chain joins TRBV6-5 and TRBJ1-2; D gene ambiguous. Germline-derived CDR1 and CDR2 are MNHEY and SVGAGI. The V end lost 0 bases, the J end lost 2 bases, and 10 bases lay between the germline ends. This CDR3 has 15 amino acids. In DNA form, the CDR3 reads TGTGCCAGCAGTTACTCAGGCAGCGAGAACTATGGCTACACCTTC. This codes for CASSYSGSENYGYTF.

The CDR3 loop is CASNMDSEDTEAFF. The CDR3 DNA reads TGTGCCAGTAACATGGACAGCGAAGACACTGAAGCTTTCTTT. The J gene is TRBJ1-1, the V gene TRBV19; D is possibly TRBD1 (6 bases). Germline V gene lookup returns CDR1 LNHDA and CDR2 SQIVND (reference sequence). This CDR3 comprises 14 residues. Trimming removed 7 bases from V and 3 bases from J, with 15 bases in between.

This clone has just one count. J is TRBJ1-4 and V is TRBV2, with 7 bases identical to TRBD1. Germline CDR1 reads SNHLY; CDR2 reads FYNNEI. The CDR3 is made up of 17 amino acids. V was clipped by 6 bases and J by 3 bases; unmatched bases: 13. This chain's CDR3 is CASSPGTAVWSNEKLFF. The CDR3 DNA is TGTGCCAGCAGCCCCGGGACAGCGGTGTGGTCTAATGAAAAACTGTTTTTT.